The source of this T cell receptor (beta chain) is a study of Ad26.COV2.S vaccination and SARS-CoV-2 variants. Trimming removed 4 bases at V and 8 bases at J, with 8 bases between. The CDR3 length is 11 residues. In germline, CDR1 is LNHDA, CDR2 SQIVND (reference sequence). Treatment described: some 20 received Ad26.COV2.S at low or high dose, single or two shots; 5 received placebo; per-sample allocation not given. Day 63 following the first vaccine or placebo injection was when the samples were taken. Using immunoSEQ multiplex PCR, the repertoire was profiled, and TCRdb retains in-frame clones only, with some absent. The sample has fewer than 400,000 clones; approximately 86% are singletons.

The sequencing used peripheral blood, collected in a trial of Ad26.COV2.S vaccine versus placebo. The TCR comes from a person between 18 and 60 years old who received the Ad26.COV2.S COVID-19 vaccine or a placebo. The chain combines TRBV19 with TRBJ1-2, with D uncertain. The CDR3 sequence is CASSRGSGYTF. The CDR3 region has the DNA TGTGCCAGTAGTAGGGGTAGCGGCTACACCTTC.